The 7 T cell receptor beta chains below come from one sample, sequenced in a study of OX40 agonist ivuxolimab in advanced cancers. Repertoires were generated with immunoSEQ multiplex PCR, while TCRdb's copy carries only in-frame clones and drops some. The sample has approximately 55,000 clones; about nine tenths are singletons. Sequenced material: CD4+ or CD8+ T cells sorted from blood, taken in a trial of the OX40 agonist ivuxolimab. Source of these receptors: an adult with an advanced solid tumor such as melanoma, head and neck, liver or kidney cancer.

V and J are TRBV5-1 and TRBJ2-2; unclear D gene. Germline-derived CDR1 and CDR2 are SGHRS and YFSETQ. V gave up 0 bases and J gave up 4 bases, with 7 bases separating them. The length of the CDR3 is 14 residues. As DNA, the CDR3 is TGCGCCAGCAGCTTGGCTACGGGCACCGGGGAGCTGTTTTTT. Translating it yields CASSLATGTGELFF. Variable domain in full (rest from reference TRBV5-1 and TRBJ2-2): KAGVTQTPRYLIKTRGQQVTLSCSPISGHRSVSWYQQTPGQGLQFLFEYFSETQRNKGNFPGRFSGRQFSNSRSEMNVSTLELGDSALYLCASSLATGTGELFFGEGSRLTVL.

The gene calls are TRBV30 and TRBJ2-7; the match to TRBD2 covers 9 bases. Germline V lookup: CDR1 GTSNPN, CDR2 SVGIG (reference sequence). The CDR3 is 14 amino acids. V lost 2 bases and J lost 4; bases outside the gene matches: 6. This CDR3 is CAWSISGSHYEQYF. The CDR3 DNA follows: TGTGCCTGGAGTATTAGCGGGAGTCATTACGAGCAGTACTTC.

The V and J genes are TRBV30 and TRBJ1-1, with 8 bases fitting TRBD1. Germline V lookup: CDR1 GTSNPN, CDR2 SVGIG (reference sequence). There are 15 residues in the CDR3. V trimming: 3 bases; J trimming: 1 base; junction bases outside the gene matches: 7. The CDR3 loop reads CAWSPGDRRNTEAFF. In DNA, the CDR3 is TGTGCCTGGAGCCCCGGGGACAGGCGGAACACTGAAGCTTTCTTT.

DNA of the CDR3: TGCGCCAGCAGCCAAACGGAGACTATCAATCAGCCCCAGCATTTT. It codes for CASSQTETINQPQHF. The chain uses TRBV4-1 and TRBJ1-5; D is unclear. The CDR3 consists of 15 residues. The V end was cut by 2 bases, the J end by 3 bases, with 11 bases between. CDR1 is MGHRA and CDR2 is YSYEKL in the germline V gene.

The chain carries TRBV30 and TRBJ2-3, with D unclear. The V end was cut by 0 bases, the J end by 3 bases, with 4 bases between. The CDR3 length is 12 residues. CDR1 is GTSNPN, CDR2 SVGIG, per germline (reference sequence). The CDR3 sequence is CAWSVNTDTQYF. CDR3 DNA sequence: TGTGCCTGGAGTGTAAATACAGATACGCAGTATTTT.

The chain recombines TRBV7-3 with TRBJ1-2; the D is unclear. V lost 5 bases to trimming and J lost 12 bases, with 22 bases between them. Germline V gives CDR1 SGHTA, CDR2 FQGTGA. The CDR3 is made up of 14 amino acids. The CDR3 DNA reads TGTGCCAGCAGCCCGACCCCCGTGGTTCCTACCGACACCTTC. Residues: CASSPTPVVPTDTF.

A single count supports this clone. The chain uses TRBV28 and TRBJ2-7; possible D gene TRBD1, 6 bases. V lost 6 bases to trimming and J lost 9 bases, with 27 bases between them. The CDR3 runs 16 residues. The V gene's germline CDR1 is MDHEN and CDR2 SYDVKM. CDR3 loop: CASSSTGLGYLSGQYF. The DNA for the CDR3 is TGTGCCAGCAGCTCTACAGGGCTGGGCTACCTAAGTGGGCAGTACTTC.